The 9 T cell receptor beta chains given below trace back to one sample, sequenced in a study of CD8 T cells in Susac syndrome. Reverse transcription used about 0.45 to 1 ug RNA and random hexamers. TCRdb recomputed calls from the immunoSEQ multiplex PCR reads with MiXCR, one row per CDR3 protein. This table has about 300,000 distinct CDR3 sequences, roughly 94% appearing once. The sequencing input was CD4+ T cells from PBMCs. These receptors were taken from a human donor with multiple sclerosis.

This clonotype was recorded once. The chain combines TRBV20-1 with TRBJ2-6; the D is unclear. V was shortened by 2 bases and J by 2 bases, with 7 bases between the two germline ends. Germline lookup yields CDR1 DFQATT and CDR2 SNEGSKA (reference sequence). The CDR3 extends over 14 amino acids. In nucleotides, the CDR3 is TGCAGTGCTAGACGAGTCACTGGGGCCAACGTCCTGACTTTC. This translates into CSARRVTGANVLTF.

The chain links TRBV3-1 to TRBJ2-3; D tentatively reads TRBD1 or TRBD2 (5 bases each). The V gene's germline CDR1 is LGHDT and CDR2 YNNKEL (reference sequence). The V end lost 4 bases, the J end lost 5 bases, and 19 bases lay between the germline ends. This CDR3 has 16 residues. In DNA form, the CDR3 reads TGTGCCAGCAGCCGAAGAACCACGGGACCCGGAGATACGCAGTATTTT. Amino acids: CASSRRTTGPGDTQYF.

This clonotype was found a few times. CDR3 in DNA: TGCAGTGCTAGAACGAGTACCGGGTCCTTTCCTTACGAGCAGTACTTC. It encodes CSARTSTGSFPYEQYF. The rearrangement uses TRBV20-1 and TRBJ2-7; D gene uncertain. Trimming stripped 2 bases from V and 4 bases from J, with 21 bases between. The CDR3 sequence is 16 residues long. Germline loops: CDR1 DFQATT, CDR2 SNEGSKA (reference sequence).

The CDR3 nucleotides read TGTGCCAGCAGCGTGGCGGAGACCCAGTACTTC. It is translated as CASSVAETQYF. V and J are TRBV9 and TRBJ2-5; no clear D. CDR3 length: 11 amino acids. Trimming took 2 bases from V and 5 from J, leaving 4 bases between them. Germline CDR1 is SGDLS and CDR2 is YYNGEE.

This rearrangement joins TRBV30 to TRBJ2-3; D is undetermined. From germline, CDR1 is GTSNPN and CDR2 SVGIG (reference sequence). With 6 bases removed from V and 6 bases from J, the gap between germline ends came to 19 bases. The CDR3 is made up of 14 amino acids. The CDR3 sequence: CACSYAPATDTQYF. CDR3 nucleotides: TGTGCCTGCAGCTACGCCCCTGCGACGGATACGCAGTATTTT.

The chain couples TRBV7-2 to TRBJ1-5; a possible D gene is TRBD1 (5 bases). Trimming took 5 bases from V and 5 from J, leaving 13 bases between them. The CDR3 extends over 14 amino acids. In germline, CDR1 is SGHTA, CDR2 FQGNSA. The CDR3 coding sequence is TGTGCCAGCAGCAAAGTGGGACTGGATCAGCCCCAGCATTTT. Protein sequence: CASSKVGLDQPQHF.

The chain joins TRBV23-1 to TRBJ2-7, with 7 bases that match TRBD1. TRBV23-1 falls under the ORF class, with uncertain function. With 5 bases clipped from V and 5 bases from J, the junction kept 6 bases outside the gene matches. The length of the CDR3 is 13 residues. CDR3 loop: CASSSDREDEQYF. CDR3 sequence (DNA): TGCGCCAGCAGTTCCGACAGGGAAGACGAGCAGTACTTC.

This chain uses TRBV6-4 with TRBJ2-1; TRBD1 matches 7 bases. The CDR3 is 15 residues long. Germline CDR1 is MRHNA and CDR2 is SNTAGT. V was pared by 5 bases and J by 0 bases, with 4 bases of the junction left unmatched. The CDR3 nucleotides read TGTGCCAGCAGTTCGACAGGGACCTCCTACAATGAGCAGTTCTTC. Translation: CASSSTGTSYNEQFF.

This chain links TRBV9 with TRBJ1-1; no reliable D call. The CDR3 totals 13 residues. The germline V gene encodes CDR1 SGDLS and CDR2 YYNGEE. V was pared by 1 base and J by 4 bases, with 8 bases between. The CDR3 protein is CASSVNPGTEAFF. As DNA, the CDR3 is TGTGCCAGCAGCGTAAATCCGGGCACTGAAGCTTTCTTT.